This TCR beta chain was sequenced during a study of blood T cell repertoires in COVID-19. The wider study: The origin of the acute and convalescent COVID-19 samples was the United States, Italy and Spain.

Seattle enrolled patients during active infection and tracked them longitudinally. Germline CDR1 reads SGHRS; CDR2 reads YFSETQ. V lost 0 bases, J lost 7 bases, and 17 bases lay in between. The CDR3 contains 16 residues. As handled by the study authors: Reference gene primer amplification gave estimated nucleated cell counts. Some clones are missing from TCRdb's copy, which holds only in-frame ones; the method was immunoSEQ multiplex PCR. V and J calls and clone size are those listed in that table; D and trimming were worked out from the DNA. This table holds 150,000 to 200,000 clones, about 83% found once.

The chain carries TRBV5-1 and TRBJ2-1; D might be TRBD1 (6 bases). This TCR came from a person between 65 and 80 years old with COVID-19, enrolled during active disease. Sequenced material: peripheral blood. The CDR3 DNA reads as TGCGCCAGCAGCTTGGGACAGGATTTGTATTTGAATGAGCAGTTCTTC. Encoded protein: CASSLGQDLYLNEQFF.